The 30 T cell receptor beta chains given below trace back to one sample, sequenced in a study of vaccination effects on CD4 cells after COVID-19 (dated by TCRdb to 2022 to 2024). After approximately eleven days of culture, CD4+ T cells were isolated with the EasySep CD4+ T cell isolation kit. No antigen is known for these receptors. Receptor libraries were prepared by the immunoSEQ multiplex PCR assay. The table comes from immuneACCESS by way of TCRdb, which keeps in-frame sequences with V and J called. Part of the clones is missing from these tables; in studies checked, under half for an unresolved V gene and the rest for unknown reasons. This sample is represented by fewer than 35,000 clones; 70% of them were singletons. The top ten hold under 4% of the sample. The sequences come from CD4+ T cells from PBMCs cultured without peptide, collected before COVID-19 vaccination. The receptors stem from a human donor who received a COVID-19 vaccine.

The chain employs TRBV10-3 and TRBJ2-3, with D unresolved. Germline assignment: CDR1 ENHRY and CDR2 SYGVKD. V lost 10 bases to trimming and J lost 0 bases, with 17 bases between them. The CDR3 sequence is 15 residues long. CDR3: CASTTGSPSTDTQYF. The CDR3 nucleotides are TGTGCCAGCACGACCGGGTCCCCGAGCACAGATACGCAGTATTTT.

This clone was seen a single time. The chain combines TRBV7-6 with TRBJ1-2; TRBD1 might be the D (5 bases). Germline V CDR1 and CDR2: SGHVS, FNYEAQ. This CDR3 is built from 17 residues. The V gene lost 5 bases and the J gene lost 5 bases, with 24 bases spanning the gap. The CDR3: CASSPQGGGSRGYGYTF. In DNA form, the CDR3 reads TGTGCCAGCAGCCCACAAGGTGGGGGGAGTAGGGGATATGGCTACACCTTC.

The V call is TRBV5-1, the J call TRBJ2-5, with D possibly called TRBD1 or TRBD2 (6 bases each). V was trimmed by 0 bases and J by 2 bases, leaving 14 bases between them. Looked up from germline, CDR1 is SGHRS and CDR2 is YFSETQ. This CDR3 has 16 amino acids. CDR3 residues: CASSLEVGGPQETQYF. CDR3 nucleotides: TGCGCCAGCAGCTTGGAGGTGGGGGGCCCACAAGAGACCCAGTACTTC.

Regarding this clone: Its ends do not fully match the called genes, so a read error is possible. The rearrangement uses TRBV6-1 and TRBJ1-3; a possible D gene is TRBD1 (6 bases). The CDR3 has 13 amino acids. CDR1 MNHNS and CDR2 SASEGT come from the germline V gene. The CDR3 spells CASSEGQGNTIYF. The CDR3 DNA reads as TGTGCCAGCAGCGAAGGACAGGGAAACACCATATATTTT.

This clone was recorded only once. This sequence joins TRBV19 and TRBJ2-5, with 7 bases matching TRBD1. The CDR3 contains 15 residues. Germline trimming cut 6 bases from V and 0 bases from J; bases unmatched to any gene: 7. Germline V gives CDR1 LNHDA, CDR2 SQIVND (reference sequence). The CDR3 DNA sequence: TGTGCCAGTAGAAGGAAGGACAGGTACCAAGAGACCCAGTACTTC. It encodes CASRRKDRYQETQYF.

The chain links TRBV6-5 to TRBJ1-5; 9 bases line up with TRBD1. Germline loops: CDR1 MNHEY, CDR2 SVGAGI. This CDR3 region has 15 residues. V shed 4 bases, J shed 6 bases, and the junction held 7 bases outside the gene matches. CDR3 coding DNA: TGTGCCAGCAGTTTCCAGGGACAGGGTGGTCAGCCCCAGCATTTT. Its protein is CASSFQGQGGQPQHF.

The V call is TRBV5-4, the J call TRBJ2-3; 16 bases agree with TRBD2. CDR3 length: 17 amino acids. Per germline, CDR1 SGHNT and CDR2 YYREEE (reference sequence). Germline trimming cut 3 bases from V and 2 bases from J; bases unmatched to any gene: 3. The chain's CDR3 is CASSSGTSGRVTDTQYF. DNA for the CDR3: TGTGCCAGCAGCTCGGGGACTAGCGGGAGGGTCACAGATACGCAGTATTTT.

This rearrangement joins TRBV5-8 to TRBJ2-6; no clear D. There are 17 residues in the CDR3. The germline V gene has CDR1 SGHTS and CDR2 YDEGEE. The V gene lost 0 bases and the J gene lost 0 bases, with 10 bases spanning the gap. The CDR3 protein is CASSLGTAPSGANVLTF. CDR3 bases: TGTGCCAGCAGCTTGGGTACAGCCCCCTCTGGGGCCAACGTCCTGACTTTC.

The V call is TRBV19, the J call TRBJ1-1; perhaps TRBD1 as D (6 bases). Germline CDR1 and CDR2: LNHDA and SQIVND (reference sequence). The CDR3 contains 11 residues. With 8 bases removed from V and 5 bases from J, the gap between germline ends came to 9 bases. DNA for the CDR3: TGTGCCAGTGAGGGGGAAACTGAAGCTTTCTTT. It translates to CASEGETEAFF.

The chain uses TRBV5-8 and TRBJ2-1; 7 positions agree with TRBD1. Germline CDR1 is SGHTS and CDR2 is YDEGEE. Losses at the gene ends were 4 bases for V and 1 base for J; bases not matched to a gene: 5. The CDR3 extends over 15 amino acids. CDR3 residues: CASSLGQHSYNEQFF. DNA of the CDR3: TGTGCCAGCAGCCTGGGACAGCATTCCTACAATGAGCAGTTCTTC.

The genes are TRBV18 and TRBJ1-1; 8 nucleotides agree with TRBD1. Germline V gives CDR1 KGHSH, CDR2 LQKENI. The CDR3 has 13 amino acids. The V gene end was trimmed by 6 bases and the J gene end by 5 bases; junction bases not matched to a gene: 5. The CDR3 nucleotides are TGTGCCAGCTCGCAAGACAGGGGAACTGAAGCTTTCTTT. Translation gives CASSQDRGTEAFF.

The J gene is TRBJ1-4, the V gene TRBV5-5; D might be TRBD1 (5 bases). V was cut by 5 bases and J by 1 base, with 12 bases left in between. Germline-derived CDR1 and CDR2 are SGHKS and YYEKEE (reference sequence). CDR3 length: 15 residues. CDR3 coding DNA: TGTGCCAGCAGGCCTCTCGGGGGAACTAATGAAAAACTGTTTTTT. Encoded protein: CASRPLGGTNEKLFF. The whole variable domain, remainder taken from reference TRBV5-5 and TRBJ1-4, is DAGVTQSPTHLIKTRGQQVTLRCSPISGHKSVSWYQQVLGQGPQFIFQYYEKEERGRGNFPDRFSARQFPNYSSELNVNALLLGDSALYLCASRPLGGTNEKLFFGSGTQLSVL.

This chain joins TRBV19 and TRBJ1-5; 9 nucleotides line up with TRBD1. The CDR3 extends over 13 amino acids. Per germline, CDR1 LNHDA and CDR2 SQIVND (reference sequence). Trimming cost V 10 bases and J 3 bases; bases outside gene matches: 4. Here the CDR3 DNA reads TGTGCCACCGGGACAGGGATCAATCAGCCCCAGCATTTT. Translating it yields CATGTGINQPQHF.

This clone was counted once. The V call is TRBV5-1, the J call TRBJ1-2; D might be TRBD1 (5 bases). CDR3 size: 14 residues. The germline gives CDR1 SGHRS, CDR2 YFSETQ. Trimming pared 4 bases from V and 0 bases from J, leaving 10 bases between. The CDR3 DNA reads TGCGCCAGCAGCCGAGAGACAGCTAACTATGGCTACACCTTC. This codes for CASSRETANYGYTF.

This chain joins TRBV7-2 and TRBJ2-1; TRBD2 matches 11 bases. The CDR3 is made up of 18 amino acids. In germline, CDR1 is SGHTA, CDR2 FQGNSA. V was pared by 1 base and J by 5 bases, with 10 bases of the junction left unmatched. This CDR3 reads CASSLVFLAGGINNEQFF. DNA of the CDR3: TGTGCCAGCAGCTTAGTGTTCCTAGCGGGGGGTATAAACAATGAGCAGTTCTTC.

The V gene is TRBV27, the J gene TRBJ1-4; D possibly corresponds to TRBD1 (5 bases). The CDR3 consists of 14 residues. Germline V gives CDR1 MNHEY, CDR2 SMNVEV (reference sequence). Trimming removed 7 bases from V and 5 bases from J, with 14 bases in between. CDR3 residues: CASMGWGGNEKLFF. DNA for the CDR3: TGTGCCAGCATGGGCTGGGGGGGAAATGAAAAACTGTTTTTT.

There are a few counts of this clone. V and J are TRBV3-1 (or the pseudogene TRBV3-2) and TRBJ2-1, with 7 positions matching TRBD2. The CDR3 length is 16 residues. V trimming: 2 bases; J trimming: 0 bases; junction bases outside the gene matches: 4. Germline V gene sequence: CDR1 LGHDT, CDR2 YNNKEL (reference sequence). Here the CDR3 reads CASSQSGGSSYNEQFF. The CDR3 DNA sequence: TGTGCCAGCAGCCAATCCGGGGGGAGCTCCTACAATGAGCAGTTCTTC.

The chain couples TRBV9 to TRBJ1-6, with D unclear. There are 15 residues in the CDR3. Trimming removed 1 base at V and 0 bases at J, with 5 bases between. Germline V gene sequence: CDR1 SGDLS, CDR2 YYNGEE. CDR3 sequence reads: CASSVTNSYNSPLHF. The CDR3 DNA reads as TGTGCCAGCAGCGTAACCAACTCCTATAATTCACCCCTCCACTTT.

The chain uses TRBV2 and TRBJ1-2; D gene unclear. CDR3 length: 13 amino acids. The germline gives CDR1 SNHLY, CDR2 FYNNEI. V dropped 4 bases and J dropped 0 bases, with 6 bases sitting between them. This CDR3 is CASSANPNYGYTF. In DNA, the CDR3 is TGTGCCAGCAGTGCCAATCCTAACTATGGCTACACCTTC.

A few counts support this clone. CDR3 protein: CASRSGAGVRSPLHF. The CDR3 nucleotides read TGTGCCAGCAGATCAGGGGCAGGGGTTAGGTCACCCCTCCACTTT. This rearrangement joins TRBV3-1 (or the pseudogene TRBV3-2) to TRBJ1-6; possible D gene TRBD1, 6 bases. The CDR3 has 15 amino acids. Germline values: CDR1 LGHDT, CDR2 YNNKEL (reference sequence). V lost 6 bases and J lost 10, with 19 bases in between.

This chain joins TRBV29-1 and TRBJ1-1, with 9 nucleotides matching TRBD1. CDR3 length equals 16 residues. J gave up 3 bases and V 6 bases, and 14 bases lay outside the gene matches. Germline CDR1 reads SQVTM; CDR2 reads ANQGSEA. CDR3 sequence: CSVALNRGLGDTEAFF. The CDR3 DNA is TGCAGCGTCGCCCTTAACAGGGGGCTAGGGGACACTGAAGCTTTCTTT.

This chain joins TRBV11-1 and TRBJ1-1, with 7 bases identical to TRBD1. This CDR3 contains 15 residues. Germline assignment: CDR1 SGHAT and CDR2 FQDESV (reference sequence). Trimming at V came to 3 bases and at J to 6 bases, leaving 10 bases not matched to a gene. The CDR3 reads CASSFRQGMSPEAFF. The CDR3 DNA reads TGTGCCAGCAGCTTCCGACAGGGTATGAGCCCTGAAGCTTTCTTT.

This chain joins TRBV1 and TRBJ2-1; the table gives TRBD1 as D, unverified against the DNA. TRBV1 is an annotated pseudogene. This CDR3 comprises 19 residues. CDR3 residues: CTSSQDIDRYDLVPNEQFF. The CDR3 DNA reads as TGCACCAGCAGCCAAGATATAGACAGGTACGATTTGGTACCTAATGAGCAGTTCTTC.

The J gene is TRBJ1-1, the V gene TRBV12-3 or TRBV12-4; no clear D. CDR3 length equals 12 residues. V was cut by 10 bases and J by 0 bases, with 9 bases left in between. CDR3 sequence: CAIGTMNTEAFF. The CDR3 DNA sequence: TGTGCCATCGGCACTATGAACACTGAAGCTTTCTTT.

The chain uses TRBV5-1 and TRBJ2-2; D gene uncertain. V lost 4 bases and J lost 1, with 17 bases in between. From germline, CDR1 is SGHRS and CDR2 YFSETQ. This CDR3 has 17 amino acids. The CDR3 sequence: CASSPARVGENTGELFF. CDR3 nucleotides: TGCGCCAGCAGCCCGGCCCGGGTCGGCGAGAACACCGGGGAGCTGTTTTTT.

The V call is TRBV19, the J call TRBJ2-2; TRBD1 agrees at 7 bases. In germline, CDR1 is LNHDA, CDR2 SQIVND (reference sequence). This CDR3 contains 17 residues. V was pared by 5 bases and J by 6 bases, with 15 bases of the junction left unmatched. Here the CDR3 reads CASSVGQVLIFAGELFF. In nucleotides, the CDR3 is TGTGCCAGTAGTGTAGGACAGGTGCTGATTTTCGCCGGGGAGCTGTTTTTT.

As DNA, the CDR3 is TGTGCCAGCAGTCTAAGATGGAACAGGGAGGGGAGAAACACCATATATTTT. This translates into CASSLRWNREGRNTIYF. The rearrangement joins TRBV27 to TRBJ1-3, with D tentatively TRBD1 (6 bases). The CDR3 extends over 17 amino acids. Trimming shortened V by 5 bases and J by 5 bases, and 22 bases separated the two germline ends. CDR1 and CDR2 from the germline V gene are MNHEY and SMNVEV (reference sequence).

In this sample, this clone turned up a few times. The genes are TRBV6-5 and TRBJ1-2; 7 bases line up with TRBD1. Trimming removed 6 bases from V and 4 bases from J; junction bases left unmatched: 8. CDR1 is MNHEY, CDR2 SVGAGI, per germline. The CDR3 spans 14 residues. CDR3 loop: CASRGDRYVYGYTF. In nucleotides, the CDR3 is TGTGCCAGCAGGGGGGACAGATACGTCTATGGCTACACCTTC.

The chain employs TRBV2 and TRBJ1-2; D perhaps matches TRBD1 (5 bases). Trimming removed 5 bases at V and 8 bases at J, with 18 bases between. The CDR3 length is 14 residues. Per the germline V gene, CDR1 is SNHLY and CDR2 is FYNNEI. The CDR3 spells CASSYIAGPGGYTF. CDR3 bases: TGTGCCAGCAGTTATATCGCGGGACCGGGGGGCTACACCTTC.

This chain connects TRBV5-8 to TRBJ2-5, with 7 bases fitting TRBD1. This CDR3 spans 14 amino acids. Germline CDR1 reads SGHTS; CDR2 reads YDEGEE. Unmatched junction bases numbered 3, after V lost 0 bases and J lost 4 bases. The CDR3: CASSLDRDRETQYF. For the CDR3, the DNA is TGTGCCAGCAGCTTGGACCGGGACAGAGAGACCCAGTACTTC.